The entry below gives a single TCR beta chain sequence along with its context. No antigen is known for it. Trimming removed 4 bases from V and 6 bases from J; junction bases left unmatched: 6. From germline, CDR1 is SGDLS and CDR2 YYNGEE. This CDR3 is 15 amino acids long. This entry belongs to a study of T-cell reconstitution after alpha-beta-depleted transplantation in children. As it was prepared, the TCRbeta library received unique molecular identifiers. In TCRdb, the PCR reads were re-called with MiXCR into one record per CDR3 protein. Counted here are 200,000 to 250,000 distinct CDR3 sequences, roughly 25% occurring once; the ten biggest clones make up about 4.8%. Points from the study as a whole: Several hundred graft clones that had expanded were reportedly the source of alpha-beta T cells about two months after transplant. The main origin of T-cell counts and diversity one year after transplant was newly produced T cells. Diversity of TCRbeta at day 60 was high in some patients, arising from surviving recipient T cells and thymic progenitors.

The input for sequencing was PBMCs, mostly from graft donor cells, taken 360 days after TCRalphabeta/CD19-depleted stem cell transplant. The chain has TRBV9 and TRBJ2-7; 14 bases align to TRBD2. This TCR came from a female patient aged 2 to 10 who had a stem cell transplant for congenital amegakaryocytic thrombocytopenia, so the T cells may come from the graft donor. The CDR3 DNA is TGTGCCAGCAGCCACTCGGGACTAGCGGGAGTCGAGCAGTACTTC. Translated: CASSHSGLAGVEQYF.